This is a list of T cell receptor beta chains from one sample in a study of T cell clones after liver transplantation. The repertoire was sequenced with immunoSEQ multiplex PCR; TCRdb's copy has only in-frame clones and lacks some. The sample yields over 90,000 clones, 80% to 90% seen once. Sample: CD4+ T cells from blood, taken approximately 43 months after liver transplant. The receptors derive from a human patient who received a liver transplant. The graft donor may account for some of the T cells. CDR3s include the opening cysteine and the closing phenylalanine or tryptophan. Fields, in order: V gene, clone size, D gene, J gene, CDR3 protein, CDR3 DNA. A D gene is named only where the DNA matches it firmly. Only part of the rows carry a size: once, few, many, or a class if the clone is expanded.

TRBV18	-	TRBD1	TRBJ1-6	CASSFGQANSPLHF	TGTGCCAGCTCATTCGGACAGGCGAATTCACCCCTCCACTTT
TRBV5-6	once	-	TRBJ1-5	CASSLGAGARDQPQHF	TGTGCCAGCAGCTTGGGGGCAGGGGCTAGAGATCAGCCCCAGCATTTT
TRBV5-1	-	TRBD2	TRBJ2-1	CASIPIPGLAGRSSYNEQFF	TGCGCCAGCATCCCTATCCCGGGACTAGCGGGGCGGAGCTCCTACAATGAGCAGTTCTTC
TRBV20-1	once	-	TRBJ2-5	CSALRQETQYF	TGCAGTGCCCTACGGCAAGAGACCCAGTACTTC
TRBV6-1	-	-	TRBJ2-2	CASSETRSTGELFF	TGTGCCAGCAGTGAAACGAGGTCCACCGGGGAGCTGTTTTTT
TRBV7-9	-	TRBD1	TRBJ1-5	CASSLHPGQKNQPQHF	TGTGCCAGCAGCCTACACCCGGGACAGAAGAACCAGCCCCAGCATTTT
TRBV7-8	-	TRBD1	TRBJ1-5	CASSLNPGGVIGQPQHF	TGTGCCAGCAGCTTAAACCCAGGGGGCGTGATAGGTCAGCCCCAGCATTTT
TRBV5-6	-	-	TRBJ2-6	CASSFFRGANVLTF	TGTGCCAGCAGCTTCTTCCGGGGGGCCAACGTCCTGACTTTC
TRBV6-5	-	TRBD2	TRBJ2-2	CASSRTSSNTGELFF	TGTGCCAGCAGTCGGACTAGCTCGAACACCGGGGAGCTGTTTTTT
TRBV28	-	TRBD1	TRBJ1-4	CASILAGTGATNEKLFF	TGTGCCAGCATCTTAGCTGGGACAGGGGCAACTAATGAAAAACTGTTTTTT
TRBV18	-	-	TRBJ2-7	CASSPGPSPLEQYF	TGTGCCAGCTCACCCGGCCCTAGCCCACTCGAGCAGTACTTC
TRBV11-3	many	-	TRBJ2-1	CASSLGPPLHEQFF	TGTGCCAGCAGCTTAGGACCTCCTCTCCATGAGCAGTTCTTC
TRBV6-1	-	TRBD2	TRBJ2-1	CASSGLAGAGEQFF	TGTGCCAGCAGTGGACTAGCGGGAGCAGGTGAGCAGTTCTTC
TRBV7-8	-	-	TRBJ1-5	CASSPGRVLTYQPQHF	TGTGCCAGCAGCCCAGGGCGAGTTTTAACTTATCAGCCCCAGCATTTT
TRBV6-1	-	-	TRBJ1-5	CASSVETGTNQPQHF	TGTGCCAGCAGTGTTGAAACAGGTACCAATCAGCCCCAGCATTTT
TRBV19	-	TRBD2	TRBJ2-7	CASSIRLAGGPYEQYF	TGTGCCAGTAGTATTCGGCTAGCGGGAGGGCCGTACGAGCAGTACTTC
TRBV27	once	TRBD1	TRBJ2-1	CASSLSWDRDNEQFF	TGTGCCAGCAGTTTATCGTGGGACAGGGACAATGAGCAGTTCTTC
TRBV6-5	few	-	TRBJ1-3	CASSYSIGRNTIYF	TGTGCCAGCAGTTACTCTATCGGGAGAAACACCATATATTTT
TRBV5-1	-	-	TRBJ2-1	CASSLGLTYNEQFF	TGCGCCAGCAGCTTAGGGCTGACCTACAATGAGCAGTTCTTC
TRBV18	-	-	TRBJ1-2	CASSPPGESNYGYTF	TGTGCCAGCTCACCACCGGGAGAATCTAACTATGGCTACACCTTC
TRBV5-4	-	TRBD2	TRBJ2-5	CASSLASGQETQYF	TGTGCCAGCAGCTTGGCTAGCGGGCAAGAGACCCAGTACTTC
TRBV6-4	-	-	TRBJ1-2	CASSDPPDSNYTF	TGTGCCAGCAGTGACCCCCCGGACAGTAACTACACCTTC
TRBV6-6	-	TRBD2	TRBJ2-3	CATGEREGGDTQYF	TGTGCCACCGGCGAGCGGGAGGGTGGAGATACGCAGTATTTT
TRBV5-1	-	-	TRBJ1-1	CASSLGARENTEAFF	TGCGCCAGCAGCTTGGGGGCGAGGGAGAACACTGAAGCTTTCTTT
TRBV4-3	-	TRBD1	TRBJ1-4	CASSQDWTGGHEKLFF	TGCGCCAGCAGCCAAGACTGGACAGGGGGTCATGAAAAACTGTTTTTT
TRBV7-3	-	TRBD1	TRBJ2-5	CASSLGTGTYAETQYF	TGTGCCAGCAGCTTAGGGACAGGGACGTACGCAGAGACCCAGTACTTC
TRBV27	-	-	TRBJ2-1	CASSLFGQSASYNEQFF	TGTGCCAGCAGTTTATTCGGACAGTCCGCCTCCTACAATGAGCAGTTCTTC
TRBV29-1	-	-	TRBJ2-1	CSVRYEGSSYNEQFF	TGCAGCGTCCGGTATGAAGGGAGCTCCTACAATGAGCAGTTCTTC
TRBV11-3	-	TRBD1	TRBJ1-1	CASSFRTGAGNTEAFF	TGTGCCAGCAGCTTTAGAACAGGGGCCGGGAACACTGAAGCTTTCTTT
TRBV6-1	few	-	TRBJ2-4	CASSEMGLAKNIQYF	TGTGCCAGCAGTGAAATGGGACTAGCCAAAAACATTCAGTACTTC
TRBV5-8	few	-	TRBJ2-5	CASSSWSSQETQYF	TGTGCCAGCAGCTCATGGAGCTCCCAAGAGACCCAGTACTTC
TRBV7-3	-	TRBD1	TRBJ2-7	CASSLRPSGQGEYEQYF	TGTGCCAGCAGCTTACGCCCGTCGGGACAGGGGGAGTACGAGCAGTACTTC
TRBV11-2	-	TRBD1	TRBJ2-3	CASSSPTGTDTQYF	TGTGCCAGCAGCTCCCCGACAGGGACAGATACGCAGTATTTT
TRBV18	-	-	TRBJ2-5	CASSPLPDLVGVRGQETQYF	TGTGCCAGCTCACCTTTACCGGACTTGGTGGGGGTCCGGGGCCAAGAGACCCAGTACTTC
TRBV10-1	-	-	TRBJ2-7	CASSYRARYF	TGCGCCAGCAGTTACAGGGCCCGGTACTTC
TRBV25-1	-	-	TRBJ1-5	CASSSSRGRDSNQPQHF	TGTGCCAGCAGCTCAAGCAGGGGTCGTGATAGCAATCAGCCCCAGCATTTT
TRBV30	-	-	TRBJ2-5	CAWSSRGDGGQYF	TGTGCCTGGAGTTCGAGAGGGGACGGGGGCCAGTACTTC
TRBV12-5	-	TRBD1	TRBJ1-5	CASGLGTGNQPQHF	TGTGCTAGTGGTTTGGGGACAGGGAATCAGCCCCAGCATTTT
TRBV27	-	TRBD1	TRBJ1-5	CASSPDGQGVNQPQHF	TGTGCCAGCAGTCCTGACGGACAGGGTGTAAATCAGCCCCAGCATTTT
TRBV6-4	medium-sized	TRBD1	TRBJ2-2	CASSADRATGELFF	TGTGCCAGCAGTGCGGACAGGGCCACCGGGGAGCTGTTTTTT
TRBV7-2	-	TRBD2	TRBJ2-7	CASSSSGGGAGEQYF	TGTGCCAGCAGCTCGTCCGGCGGGGGGGCAGGCGAGCAGTACTTC
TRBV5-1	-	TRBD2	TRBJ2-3	CASSPRPREGTDTQYF	TGCGCCAGCAGCCCCAGGCCCCGGGAGGGCACAGATACGCAGTATTTT
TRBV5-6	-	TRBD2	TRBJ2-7	CASRLTSGRSYEQYF	TGTGCCAGCAGGCTGACTAGCGGGAGAAGTTACGAGCAGTACTTC
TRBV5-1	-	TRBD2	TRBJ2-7	CASSFAGVSVEQYF	TGCGCCAGCAGCTTTGCGGGAGTTTCGGTTGAGCAGTACTTC
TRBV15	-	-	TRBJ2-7	CATSRDRRSYEQYF	TGTGCCACCAGCAGAGATAGAAGATCCTACGAGCAGTACTTC
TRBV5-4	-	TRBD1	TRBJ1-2	CASSRQGNYGYTF	TGTGCCAGCAGCCGACAGGGGAACTATGGCTACACCTTC
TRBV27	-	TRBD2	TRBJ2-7	CASSLSGRTVYEQYF	TGTGCCAGCAGTTTGAGCGGGAGAACGGTCTACGAGCAGTACTTC
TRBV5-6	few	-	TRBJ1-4	CASSLAPVSPVAEKLFF	TGTGCCAGCAGCTTGGCCCCAGTTTCCCCGGTGGCTGAAAAACTGTTTTTT
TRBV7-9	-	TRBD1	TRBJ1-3	CASSFGQGSGNTIYF	TGTGCCAGCAGCTTTGGACAGGGGTCTGGAAACACCATATATTTT
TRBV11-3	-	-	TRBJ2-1	CASSLTNYNEQFF	TGTGCCAGCAGCTTGACAAATTACAATGAGCAGTTCTTC
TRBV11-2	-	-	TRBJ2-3	CASSLGPGVVDTQYF	TGTGCCAGCAGCTTAGGCCCAGGGGTAGTAGATACGCAGTATTTT